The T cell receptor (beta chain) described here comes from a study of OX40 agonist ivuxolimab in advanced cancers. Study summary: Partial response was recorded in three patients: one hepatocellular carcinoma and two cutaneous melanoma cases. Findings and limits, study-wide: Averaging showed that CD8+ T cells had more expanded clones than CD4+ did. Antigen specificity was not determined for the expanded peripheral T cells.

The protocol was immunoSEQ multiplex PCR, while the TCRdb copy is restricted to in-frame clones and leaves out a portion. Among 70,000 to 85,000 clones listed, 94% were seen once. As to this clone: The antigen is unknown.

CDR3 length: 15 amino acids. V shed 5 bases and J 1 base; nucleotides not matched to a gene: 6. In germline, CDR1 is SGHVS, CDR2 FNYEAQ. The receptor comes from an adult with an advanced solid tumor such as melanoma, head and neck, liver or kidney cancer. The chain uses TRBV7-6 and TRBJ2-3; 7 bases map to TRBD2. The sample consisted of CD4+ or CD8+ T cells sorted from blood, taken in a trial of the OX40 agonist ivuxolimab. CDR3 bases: TGTGCCAGCAGCACCACCAGCGGGGGCACAGATACGCAGTATTTT. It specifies CASSTTSGGTDTQYF.